The rows below give T cell receptor beta chains drawn from one sample of a study of molecular identifiers for immune sequencing clone quantification. One entry per CDR3 protein, called by TCRdb with MiXCR from the PCR reads. The sample has hundreds of thousands of distinct CDR3 sequences, around 25% seen once. Sequencing was done on a sample of naive CD8+ T cells from blood, with Jurkat cell RNA spiked in. The source of these receptors is a human donor in good health. Some libraries in this study had Jurkat cell RNA spiked in. The CDR3 runs from the conserved cysteine through the conserved F or W. D genes are given only for firm matches. Only some rows state a clone size, as once, few, many or a class for expanded clones.

j_call: TRBJ2-7; clone_size: few; d_call: TRBD2; v_call: TRBV7-9; cdr3_aa: CASSPPGTSSCYEQYF; cdr3_nt: TGTGCCAGCAGCCCTCCCGGGACTAGTAGTTGCTACGAGCAGTACTTC
j_call: TRBJ1-1; clone_size: NA; d_call: NA; v_call: TRBV27; cdr3_aa: CASRWNANTEAFF; cdr3_nt: TGTGCCAGCAGGTGGAACGCGAACACTGAAGCTTTCTTT
j_call: TRBJ1-2; clone_size: NA; d_call: NA; v_call: TRBV28; cdr3_aa: CASSPTPDASCGYTF; cdr3_nt: TGTGCCAGCAGTCCGACACCTGATGCCTCCTGTGGCTACACCTTC
j_call: TRBJ2-2; clone_size: NA; d_call: NA; v_call: TRBV30; cdr3_aa: CAWEDGTGELFF; cdr3_nt: TGTGCCTGGGAAGACGGCACCGGGGAGCTGTTTTTT
j_call: TRBJ1-5; clone_size: many; d_call: TRBD1; v_call: TRBV6-9; cdr3_aa: CASTHPGQVGQPQHF; cdr3_nt: TGTGCCAGCACCCACCCCGGACAGGTGGGTCAGCCCCAGCATTTT
j_call: TRBJ1-2; clone_size: NA; d_call: TRBD1; v_call: TRBV6-5; cdr3_aa: CASSSTTGDTGYTF; cdr3_nt: TGTGCCAGCAGTTCCACCACAGGGGACACCGGCTACACCTTC
j_call: TRBJ2-7; clone_size: many; d_call: NA; v_call: TRBV7-2; cdr3_aa: CASSRSRTYEQYF; cdr3_nt: TGTGCCAGCAGCCGGTCCAGGACCTACGAGCAGTACTTC
j_call: TRBJ2-2; clone_size: many; d_call: NA; v_call: TRBV2; cdr3_aa: CASSVDGPGELFF; cdr3_nt: TGTGCCAGCAGTGTAGACGGCCCCGGGGAGCTGTTTTTT
j_call: TRBJ2-5; clone_size: few; d_call: NA; v_call: TRBV6-1; cdr3_aa: CASSDYPRALETQYF; cdr3_nt: TGTGCCAGCAGTGATTATCCCAGGGCCCTAGAGACCCAGTACTTC
j_call: TRBJ2-7; clone_size: many; d_call: NA; v_call: TRBV5-1; cdr3_aa: CASSAPGLSYEQYF; cdr3_nt: TGCGCCAGCAGCGCCCCGGGCCTCTCCTACGAGCAGTACTTC
j_call: TRBJ2-3; clone_size: NA; d_call: TRBD2; v_call: TRBV3-1; cdr3_aa: CASSQEGGNTDTQYF; cdr3_nt: TGTGCCAGCAGCCAAGAGGGAGGGAACACAGATACGCAGTATTTT
j_call: TRBJ2-2; clone_size: NA; d_call: TRBD2; v_call: TRBV27; cdr3_aa: CASSRPTSGDGYGELFF; cdr3_nt: TGTGCCAGCAGTCGCCCCACTAGCGGGGATGGATACGGGGAGCTGTTTTTT
j_call: TRBJ2-3; clone_size: many; d_call: NA; v_call: TRBV7-2; cdr3_aa: CASSQNPGTPIVYTQYF; cdr3_nt: TGTGCCAGCAGCCAAAACCCCGGGACTCCTATTGTTTATACGCAGTATTTT
j_call: TRBJ2-3; clone_size: NA; d_call: TRBD2; v_call: TRBV2; cdr3_aa: CASTLFTSGGADTQYF; cdr3_nt: TGTGCCAGCACCCTGTTCACTAGCGGGGGCGCAGATACGCAGTATTTT
j_call: TRBJ2-5; clone_size: many; d_call: NA; v_call: TRBV5-6; cdr3_aa: CASSFNWRQETQYF; cdr3_nt: TGTGCCAGCAGCTTCAATTGGCGGCAAGAGACCCAGTACTTC
j_call: TRBJ1-5; clone_size: many; d_call: NA; v_call: TRBV6-5; cdr3_aa: CASSYDWGQPQHF; cdr3_nt: TGTGCCAGCAGTTACGATTGGGGTCAGCCCCAGCATTTT
j_call: TRBJ2-3; clone_size: many; d_call: NA; v_call: TRBV12-3/TRBV12-4; cdr3_aa: CASSFAEAGTDTQYF; cdr3_nt: TGTGCCAGCAGTTTCGCGGAGGCCGGCACAGATACGCAGTATTTT
j_call: TRBJ1-1; clone_size: many; d_call: NA; v_call: TRBV20-1; cdr3_aa: CSARGGVREDAEAFF; cdr3_nt: TGCAGTGCTAGAGGAGGCGTCAGGGAGGACGCTGAAGCTTTCTTT
j_call: TRBJ1-5; clone_size: NA; d_call: NA; v_call: TRBV6-1; cdr3_aa: CATYLSVGGNQPQHF; cdr3_nt: TGTGCCACCTATCTCAGCGTCGGGGGCAATCAGCCCCAGCATTTT
j_call: TRBJ2-1; clone_size: many; d_call: TRBD1; v_call: TRBV7-3; cdr3_aa: CASSRGTGGDEQFF; cdr3_nt: TGTGCCAGCAGCCGGGGGACAGGGGGAGATGAGCAGTTCTTC
j_call: TRBJ2-5; clone_size: many; d_call: NA; v_call: TRBV5-4; cdr3_aa: CASSLGLRETQYF; cdr3_nt: TGTGCCAGCAGCTTGGGGTTGCGAGAGACCCAGTACTTC
j_call: TRBJ2-7; clone_size: NA; d_call: TRBD1; v_call: TRBV7-9; cdr3_aa: CASSSPGQAAYEQYF; cdr3_nt: TGTGCCAGCAGTTCCCCGGGACAGGCCGCCTACGAGCAGTACTTC
j_call: TRBJ2-7; clone_size: NA; d_call: NA; v_call: TRBV30; cdr3_aa: CAWSFLQGPYEQYF; cdr3_nt: TGTGCCTGGAGTTTCCTACAGGGACCCTACGAGCAGTACTTC
j_call: TRBJ2-7; clone_size: many; d_call: TRBD2; v_call: TRBV6-5; cdr3_aa: CASSYRASGSYEQYF; cdr3_nt: TGTGCCAGCAGTTACCGGGCTAGCGGGAGTTACGAGCAGTACTTC
j_call: TRBJ1-1; clone_size: NA; d_call: TRBD1; v_call: TRBV3-1; cdr3_aa: CASSPGTGYTNTEAFF; cdr3_nt: TGTGCCAGCAGCCCGGGGACAGGGTATACGAACACTGAAGCTTTCTTT
j_call: TRBJ1-2; clone_size: NA; d_call: NA; v_call: TRBV9; cdr3_aa: CASSVGETRNYGYTF; cdr3_nt: TGTGCCAGCAGCGTAGGTGAGACAAGGAACTATGGCTACACCTTC
j_call: TRBJ2-3; clone_size: NA; d_call: NA; v_call: TRBV9; cdr3_aa: CASSVSGPETDTQYF; cdr3_nt: TGTGCCAGCAGCGTCTCCGGTCCTGAGACAGATACGCAGTATTTT
j_call: TRBJ2-3; clone_size: NA; d_call: NA; v_call: TRBV19; cdr3_aa: CASSIWVGTTTDTQYF; cdr3_nt: TGTGCCAGTAGTATATGGGTGGGGACCACCACAGATACGCAGTATTTT
j_call: TRBJ2-7; clone_size: many; d_call: NA; v_call: TRBV5-4; cdr3_aa: CASSSPTYEQYF; cdr3_nt: TGTGCCAGCAGCTCGCCGACTTACGAGCAGTACTTC
j_call: TRBJ2-7; clone_size: few; d_call: NA; v_call: TRBV11-2; cdr3_aa: CASSLVGWDEQYF; cdr3_nt: TGTGCCAGCAGCTTGGTAGGGTGGGACGAGCAGTACTTC
j_call: TRBJ2-7; clone_size: many; d_call: NA; v_call: TRBV7-9; cdr3_aa: CASSPGAGSYEQYF; cdr3_nt: TGTGCCAGCAGCCCGGGGGCGGGGTCCTACGAGCAGTACTTC
j_call: TRBJ1-1; clone_size: few; d_call: NA; v_call: TRBV6-1; cdr3_aa: CASSERLAHAAFF; cdr3_nt: TGTGCCAGCAGTGAACGGTTGGCCCACGCGGCTTTCTTT
j_call: TRBJ2-7; clone_size: few; d_call: NA; v_call: TRBV19; cdr3_aa: CATLGALAATGEQYF; cdr3_nt: TGTGCCACCCTAGGGGCGCTAGCGGCGACAGGGGAGCAGTACTTC
j_call: TRBJ2-7; clone_size: many; d_call: NA; v_call: TRBV7-9; cdr3_aa: CASSGRGYEQYF; cdr3_nt: TGTGCCAGCAGTGGAAGGGGCTACGAGCAGTACTTC
j_call: TRBJ2-3; clone_size: NA; d_call: TRBD2; v_call: TRBV20-1; cdr3_aa: CSRRRTGLQNTDTQYF; cdr3_nt: TGCAGTCGTAGAAGGACGGGACTACAAAACACAGATACGCAGTATTTT
j_call: TRBJ2-1; clone_size: NA; d_call: NA; v_call: TRBV27; cdr3_aa: CASTGHYNEQFF; cdr3_nt: TGTGCCAGCACTGGACACTACAATGAGCAGTTCTTC
j_call: TRBJ1-5; clone_size: many; d_call: NA; v_call: TRBV12-3/TRBV12-4; cdr3_aa: CASSHVSYDSNQPQHF; cdr3_nt: TGTGCCAGCAGTCATGTTTCTTACGATAGCAATCAGCCCCAGCATTTT
j_call: TRBJ2-1; clone_size: NA; d_call: NA; v_call: TRBV7-9; cdr3_aa: CASSLEENYNEQFF; cdr3_nt: TGTGCCAGCAGCTTAGAAGAGAACTACAATGAGCAGTTCTTC
j_call: TRBJ2-7; clone_size: NA; d_call: NA; v_call: TRBV19; cdr3_aa: CASSIASGASYEQYF; cdr3_nt: TGTGCCAGTAGTATAGCGTCAGGGGCCTCCTACGAGCAGTACTTC
j_call: TRBJ1-2; clone_size: many; d_call: NA; v_call: TRBV15; cdr3_aa: CATSRVQFPGYTF; cdr3_nt: TGTGCCACCAGCAGAGTCCAGTTCCCTGGCTACACCTTC
j_call: TRBJ2-1; clone_size: NA; d_call: NA; v_call: TRBV19; cdr3_aa: CASSIDTGHNEQFF; cdr3_nt: TGTGCCAGTAGTATAGACACGGGGCACAATGAGCAGTTCTTC
j_call: TRBJ1-4; clone_size: many; d_call: NA; v_call: TRBV6-6; cdr3_aa: CASRLGRSNEKLFF; cdr3_nt: TGTGCCAGCAGGCTTGGACGGAGTAATGAAAAACTGTTTTTT
j_call: TRBJ2-6; clone_size: many; d_call: NA; v_call: TRBV6-2/TRBV6-3; cdr3_aa: CASSFSGVGANVLTF; cdr3_nt: TGTGCCAGCAGTTTCTCAGGGGTTGGGGCCAACGTCCTGACTTTC
j_call: TRBJ2-7; clone_size: few; d_call: TRBD1; v_call: TRBV28; cdr3_aa: CASGKGDRGWGPGEQYF; cdr3_nt: TGTGCCAGCGGGAAGGGGGACAGGGGTTGGGGCCCGGGTGAGCAGTACTTC
j_call: TRBJ2-3; clone_size: NA; d_call: TRBD2; v_call: TRBV7-2; cdr3_aa: CASSVPASGGPATDTQYF; cdr3_nt: TGTGCCAGCAGCGTACCAGCTAGCGGGGGGCCGGCCACAGATACGCAGTATTTT